This T cell receptor (beta chain) was profiled in a study of blood T cell repertoires in COVID-19. Study-level information: Material from acute and convalescent COVID-19 was sourced from the United States, Italy and Spain. PBMCs, B-cell-depleted T cells, or T cells were the source of the cDNA or gDNA that made up the material.

Original methodology: Amplification of reference gene primers was used by the study to estimate nucleated cell counts. Data came from immunoSEQ multiplex PCR; TCRdb stores just in-frame clones and leaves some out. V and J calls and clone size are copied from that table; D and trimming were computed from the DNA. The sample consists of a few hundred thousand clones, 80% to 90% of them appearing once. The germline gives CDR1 SGHTS, CDR2 YDEGEE. CDR3 length equals 15 residues. With 0 bases removed from V and 4 bases from J, the gap between germline ends came to 12 bases. Sequenced material: peripheral blood. This clonotype was obtained from a woman in her forties or fifties with acute or convalescent COVID-19. This chain links TRBV5-8 with TRBJ2-3; tentatively, D is TRBD1 (6 bases). The CDR3 spells CASSLEGRTADTQYF. As DNA, the CDR3 is TGTGCCAGCAGCTTGGAGGGGCGGACAGCAGATACGCAGTATTTT.